This T cell receptor (beta chain) was profiled in a study of beta chain features in type 1 diabetes. Findings and caveats of the study: In cDNA sequencing, cells with high TCR expression could be over-represented. Compared with healthy donors, patients appeared to share more similar naive, central memory and regulatory TCRB repertoires. Among patients with Type 1 diabetes, TCRB CDR3s were moderately but significantly shorter in every one of the four CD4+ subsets.

Since all of the isolated RNA was reverse transcribed, expressed TCRB transcripts were what got sequenced. Data came from immunoSEQ multiplex PCR; TCRdb stores just in-frame clones and leaves some out. The sample lists around 710,000 clones, roughly an eighth occurring once. With respect to this clone: The antigen remains undetermined.

Each donor gave one heparinised blood draw averaging approximately 120 mL. Germline V gene lookup returns CDR1 MNHNY and CDR2 SVGAGI (reference sequence). The CDR3 covers 14 residues. V lost 10 bases, J lost 3 bases, and 15 bases lay in between. The chain employs TRBV6-6 and TRBJ2-2, with a possible D match to TRBD2 (6 bases). This clonotype originated in a man aged 30-40 years with type 1 diabetes. Sequencing was performed on naive CD4+ T cells from blood. Written as DNA, the CDR3 is TGTGCCACCCGTCGGGGGTCGGACACCGGGGAGCTGTTTTTT. This gives the protein CATRRGSDTGELFF.